The source of this T cell receptor (beta chain) is a study of OX40 agonist ivuxolimab in advanced cancers. Across the study: Ivuxolimab, which is an agonistic anti-OX40 (CD134) antibody, was administered to the patients. Patients were dosed intravenously with ivuxolimab at 0.01 to 10 mg/kg every 2 weeks. Study-wide points: At 0.1 to 3.0 mg/kg and by week 6, CD4+ and CD8+ T cells in the blood had expanded clonally.

Using immunoSEQ multiplex PCR, the repertoire was profiled, and TCRdb retains in-frame clones only, with some absent. The table shows fewer than 90,000 clones, with 85% occurring only once. This clone has more than one count but fewer than ten. No antigen is known for it. The sample consisted of CD4+ or CD8+ T cells sorted from blood, taken in a trial of the OX40 agonist ivuxolimab. This TCR was recovered from an adult with an advanced solid tumor such as melanoma, head and neck, liver or kidney cancer.

This chain's CDR3 is CASSQSGAQNTEAFF. The CDR3 nucleotides read TGCGCCAGCAGCCAGAGTGGGGCCCAGAACACTGAAGCTTTCTTT. This chain connects TRBV4-3 to TRBJ1-1; D possibly corresponds to TRBD1 (5 bases). Germline CDR1 LGHNA, CDR2 YSLEER. CDR3 length: 15 residues. Trimming pared 3 bases from V and 1 base from J, leaving 12 bases between.